This T cell receptor beta chain was identified in a study of brain T cells in children with intractable seizures. Sequenced by immunoSEQ multiplex PCR; TCRdb stores in-frame clones only, minus some. The sample contains 340,000 or so clones, over 90% of which appear only once. Study results and limitations: Patients' HCMV serostatus was unknown; virus specificity rests on CDR3 similarity alone.

Described time point: blood from clinic visit 5 months post-surgery; TSC patient then seizure free. Sequencing was limited to surgery cases with top T cell transcript signatures in brain tissue. At least one anti-epileptic drug was given before surgery. A note on this clone: What it binds is not known.

Germline CDR1 and CDR2: LNHNV and YYDKDF (reference sequence). The CDR3 contains 15 residues. Losses at the gene ends were 7 bases for V and 5 bases for J; bases not matched to a gene: 10. This clonotype was obtained from a boy under two years old with tuberous sclerosis and intractable seizures. J is TRBJ2-5 and V is TRBV15; the match to TRBD1 covers 10 bases. The specimen was peripheral blood, collected approximately 5 months after surgery. CDR3 sequence reads: CATKPGTGVRETQYF. The CDR3 DNA is TGTGCCACCAAACCCGGGACAGGGGTACGGGAGACCCAGTACTTC.